The next 19 T cell receptor beta chains were all read from a single sample in a study of T-cell reconstitution after alpha-beta-depleted transplantation in children. Construction of the TCRbeta library involved unique molecular identifiers. TCRdb passed the PCR reads through MiXCR, listing each CDR3 protein once. The sample records almost 500,000 distinct CDR3 sequences, over 9.5% being singletons. Here the sequenced sample was PBMCs, taken before TCRalphabeta/CD19-depleted stem cell transplant. The receptors were sampled from a child aged 2-15 years with inherited bone marrow failure, due to receive a stem cell transplant.

This chain links TRBV20-1 with TRBJ2-5; weak D call: TRBD1 (5 bases). The ends were cut back, 1 base at V and 3 bases at J, with 15 bases in the middle. The CDR3 contains 15 residues. CDR1 and CDR2 (germline): DFQATT, SNEGSKA (reference sequence). The CDR3 DNA sequence: TGCAGTGCTAGAGCCTATAGGTTCAGGGAAGAGACCCAGTACTTC. Encoded protein: CSARAYRFREETQYF.

This clonotype was recorded a few times. The rearrangement joins TRBV20-1 to TRBJ2-1; maybe TRBD2 (6 bases). The V gene's germline CDR1 is DFQATT and CDR2 SNEGSKA (reference sequence). The CDR3 extends over 16 amino acids. V was clipped by 0 bases and J by 2 bases, with 14 bases between them. Written as DNA, the CDR3 is TGCAGTGCTAGAGATCAGGACGGGAGAACCTACAATGAGCAGTTCTTC. Translating gives CSARDQDGRTYNEQFF.

This clonotype was observed many times. V and J are TRBV29-1 and TRBJ2-1, with 7 nucleotides matching TRBD1. J lost 9 bases, V lost 4 bases, and 6 bases had no gene match. The length of the CDR3 is 12 residues. CDR1 and CDR2 (germline): SQVTM, ANQGSEA. The CDR3 region has the DNA TGCAGCGTTGTTGAGGGGGCGCCTGAGCAGTTCTTC. It translates to CSVVEGAPEQFF.

There are many counts of this clonotype. The chain combines TRBV28 with TRBJ2-1, with a possible D match to TRBD1 (5 bases). Trimming removed 5 bases at V and 1 base at J, with 12 bases between. From germline, CDR1 is MDHEN and CDR2 SYDVKM. The CDR3 runs to 15 residues. The CDR3 spells CASSHADSSYNEQFF. The CDR3 DNA follows: TGTGCCAGCAGTCATGCAGACAGTTCCTACAATGAGCAGTTCTTC.

This clonotype appeared many times. The CDR3 coding sequence is TGTGCCAGCAGCGTAGAACCCAGAGGGGGTCTAAACTATGGCTACACCTTC. Amino acid sequence: CASSVEPRGGLNYGYTF. V usage is TRBV9 and J usage is TRBJ1-2; D may be TRBD1 (6 bases). This CDR3 has 17 amino acids. Germline V gene sequence: CDR1 SGDLS, CDR2 YYNGEE. The ends were cut back, 0 bases at V and 2 bases at J, with 17 bases in the middle.

This clonotype was detected many times. The chain carries TRBV20-1 and TRBJ2-7, with TRBD2 identical over 11 bases. CDR3 length: 14 residues. The junction had 7 bases not matched to a gene; V was cut back by 6 bases and J by 3 bases. Germline CDR1 is DFQATT and CDR2 is SNEGSKA (reference sequence). In DNA form, the CDR3 reads TGCAGTGCCCGGAGACTAGCGGGAAACTACGAGCAGTACTTC. This gives the protein CSARRLAGNYEQYF.

This clonotype was seen a few times. The rearrangement joins TRBV18 to TRBJ2-7; TRBD2 matches 8 bases. The CDR3 is 15 amino acids. The V and J ends lost 2 bases and 7 bases, in that order; junction bases with no gene match: 10. Germline V gene sequence: CDR1 KGHSH, CDR2 LQKENI. The CDR3 DNA is TGTGCCAGCTCACCAAACGGGAGGGCCGGCGGAGAGCAGTACTTC. Protein product: CASSPNGRAGGEQYF.

For the CDR3, the DNA is TGTGCCAGCAGCGCAAGAGGCTCACCCCTCCACTTT. Translated, it gives CASSARGSPLHF. The J gene is TRBJ1-6, the V gene TRBV7-2; no clear D. Per the germline V gene, CDR1 is SGHTA and CDR2 is FQGNSA. This CDR3 has 12 residues. Trimming cost V 5 bases and J 10 bases, with 9 bases left between them.

This clonotype was picked up a small number of times. This sequence joins TRBV5-4 and TRBJ2-5; 8 bases are shared with TRBD1. Looked up from germline, CDR1 is SGHNT and CDR2 is YYREEE (reference sequence). J lost 4 bases, V lost 2 bases, and 7 bases had no gene match. The CDR3 length is 15 residues. CDR3 in amino acids: CASSLWTGLRETQYF. For the CDR3, the DNA is TGTGCCAGCAGCTTATGGACAGGGTTACGAGAGACCCAGTACTTC.

This clonotype was counted between two and nine times. The rearrangement links TRBV20-1 to TRBJ1-5; TRBD1 matches at 8 bases. This CDR3 comprises 15 residues. Per germline, CDR1 DFQATT and CDR2 SNEGSKA (reference sequence). The CDR3 reads CSLTVSGGGRQPQHF. CDR3 DNA sequence: TGCAGCCTAACCGTCTCAGGGGGCGGCCGTCAGCCCCAGCATTTT.

Ten or more counts support this clonotype. CDR3 protein: CASSPPHGAPKNEQFF. CDR3 bases: TGTGCCAGCTCACCACCTCACGGGGCCCCCAAGAATGAGCAGTTCTTC. The gene calls are TRBV18 and TRBJ2-1; D tentatively fits TRBD1 or TRBD2 (5 bases each). Trimming took off 0 bases at V and 7 bases at J, with 16 bases between the two ends. CDR1 and CDR2 (germline): KGHSH, LQKENI. This CDR3 is 16 amino acids long.

This clonotype has a count of ten or more. V and J are TRBV10-3 and TRBJ2-7, with 11 bases lining up with TRBD2. CDR3 size: 14 residues. The V segment lost 6 bases and the J segment 6 bases; nucleotides outside the gene matches: 7. Germline V gene data show CDR1 as ENHRY and CDR2 as SYGVKD. CDR3 DNA sequence: TGTGCCATCAGCTCGATAGCGGGAGGGGCCGAGCAGTACTTC. This encodes CAISSIAGGAEQYF.

In its sample, this clonotype was seen a few times. The rearrangement uses TRBV19 and TRBJ2-4; TRBD1 matches 7 bases. The CDR3 extends over 14 amino acids. J was trimmed by 5 bases and V by 7 bases; bases with no gene match: 8. Germline-derived CDR1 and CDR2 are LNHDA and SQIVND (reference sequence). The CDR3 reads CASNDRALENIQYF. As DNA, the CDR3 is TGTGCCAGTAATGACAGGGCGTTAGAAAACATTCAGTACTTC.

This clonotype was picked up a small number of times. The chain is built from TRBV10-3 and TRBJ1-1; D gene uncertain. The germline CDR1 and CDR2 sequences are ENHRY and SYGVKD. V lost 0 bases and J 8 bases, leaving 10 bases between the germline ends. This CDR3 has 13 amino acids. The CDR3 DNA is TGTGCCATCAGTGAGTCGTCGCCTACCGAAGCTTTCTTT. Protein: CAISESSPTEAFF.

In this sample, this clonotype turned up many times. The gene calls are TRBV28 and TRBJ2-3; 10 bases are shared with TRBD2. After removal of 2 bases from V and 6 bases from J, the junction contained 2 bases not matched to a gene. The CDR3 loop spans 14 amino acids. Germline V gene lookup returns CDR1 MDHEN and CDR2 SYDVKM. The CDR3 nucleotides are TGTGCCAGCAGTTTAAGCGGGAGGGCGGATACGCAGTATTTT. It translates to CASSLSGRADTQYF. Supplemented by reference TRBV28 and TRBJ2-3, the full variable domain reads DVKVTQSSRYLVKRTGEKVFLECVQDMDHENMFWYRQDPGLGLRLIYFSYDVKMKEKGDIPEGYSVSREKKERFSLILESASTNQTSMYLCASSLSGRADTQYFGPGTRLTVL.

CDR3 loop: CASSYRSWGGVTDTQYF. The CDR3 region has the DNA TGTGCCAGCAGTTACCGTTCGTGGGGGGGGGTCACTGATACGCAGTATTTT. The V gene is TRBV28, the J gene TRBJ2-3, with 7 bases matching TRBD2. The CDR3 has 17 amino acids. Losses at the gene ends were 4 bases for V and 6 bases for J; bases not matched to a gene: 16. Germline V gene lookup returns CDR1 MDHEN and CDR2 SYDVKM. Using reference TRBV28 and TRBJ2-3 for the parts outside the CDR3, the full variable domain is DVKVTQSSRYLVKRTGEKVFLECVQDMDHENMFWYRQDPGLGLRLIYFSYDVKMKEKGDIPEGYSVSREKKERFSLILESASTNQTSMYLCASSYRSWGGVTDTQYFGPGTRLTVL.

This clonotype was counted only a few times. The chain recombines TRBV7-6 with TRBJ1-4; D is undetermined. Trimming removed 1 base from V and 4 bases from J, with 10 bases in between. In germline, CDR1 is SGHVS, CDR2 FNYEAQ. The CDR3 runs to 15 residues. Here the CDR3 reads CASSLEVAFNEKLFF. The CDR3, as DNA: TGTGCCAGCAGCTTAGAGGTAGCGTTTAATGAAAAACTGTTTTTT.

At least ten counts were recorded for this clonotype. The chain uses TRBV7-9 and TRBJ2-5; D is uncertain. Germline CDR1 SEHNR, CDR2 FQNEAQ (reference sequence). The V end was cut by 1 base, the J end by 1 base, with 13 bases between. There are 16 residues in the CDR3. This CDR3 reads CASSLEQPFFQETQYF. The CDR3 bases are TGTGCCAGCAGCTTAGAACAGCCTTTCTTCCAAGAGACCCAGTACTTC.

This clonotype appeared a few times. The chain is built from TRBV7-9 and TRBJ2-7; the match to TRBD2 covers 9 bases. Per germline, CDR1 SEHNR and CDR2 FQNEAQ (reference sequence). The CDR3 extends over 15 amino acids. J lost 3 bases, V lost 1 base, and 4 bases had no gene match. In nucleotides, the CDR3 is TGTGCCAGCAGCTTAGGTAGCGGGGGAAACTACGAGCAGTACTTC. It encodes CASSLGSGGNYEQYF.